This T cell receptor beta chain was captured by sequencing in a study of blood T cell repertoires in COVID-19. Overall study: Italy, Spain and the United States were the sources of the convalescent and acute COVID-19 samples.

V lost 10 bases to trimming and J lost 7 bases, with 11 bases between them. Germline CDR1 LNHDA, CDR2 SQIVND (reference sequence). The CDR3 runs to 12 residues. Repertoires were generated with immunoSEQ multiplex PCR, while TCRdb's copy carries only in-frame clones and drops some. Among about 76,000 clones, 90% to 95% were seen once, and the ten largest hold about 5%. The TCR was taken from a human donor in a cohort sampled during active COVID-19. The chain employs TRBV19 and TRBJ1-6; D is perhaps TRBD1 (6 bases). Sample: peripheral blood. The CDR3 DNA follows: TGTGCCACAGGGGATGTGAATTCACCCCTCCACTTT. The encoded protein is CATGDVNSPLHF.